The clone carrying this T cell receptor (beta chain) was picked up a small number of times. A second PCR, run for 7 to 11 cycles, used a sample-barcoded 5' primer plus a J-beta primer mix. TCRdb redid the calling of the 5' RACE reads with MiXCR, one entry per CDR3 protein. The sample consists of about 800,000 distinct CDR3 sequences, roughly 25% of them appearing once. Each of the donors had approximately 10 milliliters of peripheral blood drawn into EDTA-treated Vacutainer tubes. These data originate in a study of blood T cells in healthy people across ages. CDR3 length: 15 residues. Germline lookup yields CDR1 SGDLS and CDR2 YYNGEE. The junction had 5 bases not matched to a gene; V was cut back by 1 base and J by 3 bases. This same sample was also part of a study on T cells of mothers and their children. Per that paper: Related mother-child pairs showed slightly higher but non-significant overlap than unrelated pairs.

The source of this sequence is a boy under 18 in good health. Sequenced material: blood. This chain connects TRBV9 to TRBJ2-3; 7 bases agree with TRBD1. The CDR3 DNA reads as TGTGCCAGCAGCGTAATGACAGGGATGACAGATACGCAGTATTTT. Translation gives CASSVMTGMTDTQYF.